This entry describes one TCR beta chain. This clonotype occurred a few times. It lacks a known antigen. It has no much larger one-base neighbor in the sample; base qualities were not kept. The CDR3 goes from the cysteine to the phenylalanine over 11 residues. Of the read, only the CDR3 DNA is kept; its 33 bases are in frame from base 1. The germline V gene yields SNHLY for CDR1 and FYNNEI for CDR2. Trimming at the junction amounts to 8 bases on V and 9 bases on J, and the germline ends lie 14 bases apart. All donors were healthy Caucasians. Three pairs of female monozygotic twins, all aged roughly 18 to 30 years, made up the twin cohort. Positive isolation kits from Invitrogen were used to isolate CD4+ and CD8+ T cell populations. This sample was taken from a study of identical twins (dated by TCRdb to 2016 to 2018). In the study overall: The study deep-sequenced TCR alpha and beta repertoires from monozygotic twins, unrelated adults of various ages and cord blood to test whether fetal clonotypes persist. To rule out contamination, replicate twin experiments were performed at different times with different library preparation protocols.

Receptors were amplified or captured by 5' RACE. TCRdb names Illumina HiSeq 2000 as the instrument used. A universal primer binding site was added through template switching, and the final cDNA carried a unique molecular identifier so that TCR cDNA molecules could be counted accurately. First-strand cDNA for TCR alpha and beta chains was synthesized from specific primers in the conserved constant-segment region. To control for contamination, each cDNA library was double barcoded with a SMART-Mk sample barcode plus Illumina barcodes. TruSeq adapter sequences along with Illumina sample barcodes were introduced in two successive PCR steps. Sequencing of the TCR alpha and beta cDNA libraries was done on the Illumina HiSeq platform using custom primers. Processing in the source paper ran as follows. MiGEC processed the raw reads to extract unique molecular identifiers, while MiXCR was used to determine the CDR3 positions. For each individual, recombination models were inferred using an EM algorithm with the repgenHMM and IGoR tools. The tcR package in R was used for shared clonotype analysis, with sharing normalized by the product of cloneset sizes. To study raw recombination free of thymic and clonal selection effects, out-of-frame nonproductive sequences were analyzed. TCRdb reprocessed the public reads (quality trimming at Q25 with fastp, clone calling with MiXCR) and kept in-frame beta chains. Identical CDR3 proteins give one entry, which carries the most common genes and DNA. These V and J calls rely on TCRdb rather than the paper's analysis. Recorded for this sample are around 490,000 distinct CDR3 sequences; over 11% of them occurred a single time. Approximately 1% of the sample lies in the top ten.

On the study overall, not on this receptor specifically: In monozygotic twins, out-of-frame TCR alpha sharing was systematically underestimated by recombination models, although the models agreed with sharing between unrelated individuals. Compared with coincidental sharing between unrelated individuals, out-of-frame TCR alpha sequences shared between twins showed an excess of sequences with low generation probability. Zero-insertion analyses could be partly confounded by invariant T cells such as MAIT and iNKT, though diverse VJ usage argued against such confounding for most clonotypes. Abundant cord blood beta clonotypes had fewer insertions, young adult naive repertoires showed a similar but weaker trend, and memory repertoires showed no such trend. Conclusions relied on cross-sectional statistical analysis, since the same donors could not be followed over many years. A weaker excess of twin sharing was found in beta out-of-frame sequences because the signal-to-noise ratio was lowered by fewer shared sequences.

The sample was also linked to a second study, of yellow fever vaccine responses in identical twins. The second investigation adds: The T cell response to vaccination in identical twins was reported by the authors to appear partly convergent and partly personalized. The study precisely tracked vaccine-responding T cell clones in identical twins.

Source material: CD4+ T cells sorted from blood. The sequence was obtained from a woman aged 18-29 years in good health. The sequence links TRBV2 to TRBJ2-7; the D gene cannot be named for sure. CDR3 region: CASRNSGVQYF. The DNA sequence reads TGTGCCAGCCGAAATTCTGGGGTGCAGTACTTC.